Listed below are T cell receptor beta chains from one sample, sequenced in a study of T cells in Graves' hyperthyroidism and ophthalmopathy. TCRdb used MiXCR to reprocess the multiplex PCR reads, holding one entry per CDR3 protein. The table includes hundreds of thousands of distinct CDR3 sequences, approximately 23% detected once. Sequenced input: blood. The source of these receptors is an older woman with Graves' ophthalmopathy. CDR3s include the opening cysteine and the closing phenylalanine or tryptophan.

J | V | CDR3
TRBJ2-5 | TRBV20-1 | CSARIRGGGQETQYF
TRBJ2-7 | TRBV27 | CASSFALAGGGEQYF
TRBJ2-1 | TRBV5-6 | CASSLSGQDTYNEQFF
TRBJ2-6 | TRBV28 | CASSEDNSGANVLTF
TRBJ1-1 | TRBV7-9 | CASSLEGVSEAFF
TRBJ1-5 | TRBV12-3/TRBV12-4 | CASSKGAGIPNQPQHF
TRBJ1-6 | TRBV30 | CAWNTNNSPLHF
TRBJ1-1 | TRBV6-1 | CASRKVTEGTEAFF
TRBJ1-1 | TRBV6-1 | CASSDGFNTEAFF
TRBJ2-7 | TRBV27 | CASSYGQGNYEQYF
TRBJ2-2 | TRBV2 | CASSYRGQGGELFF
TRBJ1-4 | TRBV12-3/TRBV12-4 | CASSLDALNEKLFF
TRBJ2-3 | TRBV12-3/TRBV12-4 | CASTVVSGLSTDTQYF
TRBJ2-2 | TRBV19 | CASTRGDTGELFF
TRBJ2-7 | TRBV2 | CANSGLARHEQYF
TRBJ1-1 | TRBV6-1 | CASSLAGPEAFF
TRBJ2-1 | TRBV6-1 | CASSPPAGQGAGNEQFF
TRBJ2-1 | TRBV11-2 | CASSLGTGNEQFF
TRBJ1-5 | TRBV19 | CASTHFLRQTSNQPQHF
TRBJ2-3 | TRBV20-1 | CSALRARGRTDTQYF
TRBJ2-7 | TRBV20-1 | CSARLAGPYEQYF
TRBJ1-6 | TRBV2 | CASTQESSYNSPLHF
TRBJ2-5 | TRBV2 | CASKGAPSFQETQYF
TRBJ2-5 | TRBV5-1 | CASSPSGRQETQYF
TRBJ1-2 | TRBV6-1 | CARRSVTPWSSGRVLIIYGYTF
TRBJ2-5 | TRBV24-1 | CATSDRTGLEQETQYF
TRBJ2-7 | TRBV11-2 | CASTLRTGVREQYF
TRBJ2-2 | TRBV7-2 | CASSQRGGSNTGELFF
TRBJ2-1 | TRBV27 | CASSDSLGDEQFF
TRBJ2-1 | TRBV7-2 | CASSFLLVGGGNEQFF
TRBJ1-2 | TRBV12-3/TRBV12-4 | CASRPAGTGGGDTF
TRBJ2-5 | TRBV20-1 | CSAGGQGKTQYF
TRBJ2-3 | TRBV27 | CASSLRYSTDTQYF
TRBJ2-7 | TRBV20-1 | CSASGLRNSYEQYF
TRBJ1-1 | TRBV12-3/TRBV12-4 | CASSPWGPAGATEAFF
TRBJ2-7 | TRBV11-2 | CASSLEGLGYEQYF
TRBJ2-5 | TRBV11-2 | CASSLGQLVARETQYF
TRBJ2-1 | TRBV5-5 | CASSPGVAGGYEQFF
TRBJ2-3 | TRBV6-2/TRBV6-3 | CASSYPETSDYTDTQYF
TRBJ1-4 | TRBV5-1 | CASSLNPTASNEKLFF
TRBJ1-2 | TRBV12-3/TRBV12-4 | CASTFMPSVYGYTF
TRBJ2-7 | TRBV7-2 | CASSLTGQTNEQYF
TRBJ2-7 | TRBV7-6 | CAGSLFRGDRGSEQYF
TRBJ1-4 | TRBV3-1 | CASSQNTGGPNEKLFF
TRBJ2-2 | TRBV5-1 | CASGLAGVQNTGELFF